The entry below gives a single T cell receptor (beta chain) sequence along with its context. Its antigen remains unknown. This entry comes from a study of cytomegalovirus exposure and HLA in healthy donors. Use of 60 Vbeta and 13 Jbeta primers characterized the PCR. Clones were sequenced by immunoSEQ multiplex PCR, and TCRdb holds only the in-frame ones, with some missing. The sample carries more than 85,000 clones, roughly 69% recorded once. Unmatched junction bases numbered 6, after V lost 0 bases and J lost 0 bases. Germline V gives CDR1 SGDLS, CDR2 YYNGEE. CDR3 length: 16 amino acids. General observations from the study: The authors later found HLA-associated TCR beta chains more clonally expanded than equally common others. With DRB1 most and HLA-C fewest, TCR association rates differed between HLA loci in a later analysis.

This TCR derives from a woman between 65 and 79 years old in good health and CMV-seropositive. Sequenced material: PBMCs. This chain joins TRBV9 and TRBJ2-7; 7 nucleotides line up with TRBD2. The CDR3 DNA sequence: TGTGCCAGCAGCGTAGACGGGGGGTTGAGCTCCTACGAGCAGTACTTC. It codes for CASSVDGGLSSYEQYF.